These 18 T cell receptor beta chains were sequenced from one sample in a study of regulatory T cells in long-lasting Graves disease. Time point noted: newly diagnosed GD, antithyroid drugs for less than 3 months. Researchers made the TCR library from RNA that was extracted from PBMCs. Arm-PCR of CDR3 regions and iRepertoire HTBI primers were the basis on which TCR beta libraries were built. Using its own MiXCR run on the multiplex PCR reads, TCRdb lists one record per CDR3 protein. The sample lists approximately 560,000 distinct CDR3 sequences, about 16% occurring once. The sample also formed part of further work on T cells in Graves' hyperthyroidism and ophthalmopathy.

The material sequenced was peripheral blood mononuclear cells (PBMCs), taken at new diagnosis, from a patient treated with antithyroid drugs. The origin of the receptors is a man younger than 35 with Graves disease.

This clonotype was seen ten or more times. The rearrangement links TRBV28 to TRBJ2-7, with D unresolved. This CDR3 is 14 amino acids long. Trimming removed 5 bases at V and 1 base at J, with 12 bases between. CDR1 is MDHEN and CDR2 is SYDVKM in the germline V gene. CDR3 sequence: CASSPHPPSYEQYF. DNA for the CDR3: TGTGCCAGCAGTCCCCACCCTCCGTCCTACGAGCAGTACTTC. Drawing the rest from reference TRBV28 and TRBJ2-7, the complete variable domain is DVKVTQSSRYLVKRTGEKVFLECVQDMDHENMFWYRQDPGLGLRLIYFSYDVKMKEKGDIPEGYSVSREKKERFSLILESASTNQTSMYLCASSPHPPSYEQYFGPGTRLTVT.

At least ten counts were recorded for this clonotype. Written as DNA, the CDR3 is TGTGCCAGCAAGTATCCAGGGATCGCTGAAGCTTTCTTT. Encoded protein: CASKYPGIAEAFF. V gene TRBV6-1 combines with J gene TRBJ1-1; possible D gene TRBD1, 5 bases. This CDR3 spans 13 amino acids. V lost 7 bases and J 6 bases, leaving 15 bases between the germline ends. Germline CDR1 is MNHNS and CDR2 is SASEGT.

This clonotype was detected ten times or more. This sequence joins TRBV11-3 and TRBJ2-1, with TRBD1 matching over 7 bases. The junction had 9 bases not matched to a gene; V was cut back by 5 bases and J by 2 bases. The CDR3 sequence is 16 residues long. CDR1 and CDR2 (germline): SGHNT, YENEEA. In DNA, the CDR3 is TGTGCCAGCAGCCCAAGGGGGCTCCAAGCCTACAATGAGCAGTTCTTC. This sequence encodes CASSPRGLQAYNEQFF.

The chain links TRBV9 to TRBJ2-6; 10 nucleotides agree with TRBD1. The V segment lost 1 base and the J segment 1 base; nucleotides outside the gene matches: 5. In germline, CDR1 is SGDLS, CDR2 YYNGEE. This CDR3 comprises 18 residues. The CDR3 protein is CASSVRTGGGSGANVLTF. CDR3 DNA sequence: TGTGCCAGCAGCGTACGGACAGGGGGTGGGTCTGGGGCCAACGTCCTGACTTTC.

This chain links TRBV4-1 with TRBJ2-7, with D possibly TRBD1 on 5 matching bases. V was shortened by 3 bases and J by 7 bases, with 13 bases between the two germline ends. The CDR3 has 13 amino acids. CDR1 and CDR2 from the germline V gene are MGHRA and YSYEKL. CDR3 region: CASSQRQMGEQYF. The CDR3 DNA reads TGCGCCAGCAGCCAGAGACAGATGGGGGAGCAGTACTTC.

This clonotype came up a few times. This chain joins TRBV11-2 and TRBJ1-2; the match to TRBD1 covers 8 bases. This CDR3 spans 14 amino acids. Germline V gene data show CDR1 as SGHAT and CDR2 as FQNNGV. Trimming took 4 bases from V and 3 from J; bases not matched to a gene: 4. Here the CDR3 reads CASSSTGDYYGYTF. In DNA form, the CDR3 reads TGTGCCAGCAGCTCGACAGGGGACTACTATGGCTACACCTTC.

The chain joins TRBV13 to TRBJ1-3; D remains unclear. Trimming shortened V by 4 bases and J by 0 bases, and 13 bases separated the two germline ends. This CDR3 has 16 amino acids. CDR1 is PRHDT and CDR2 is FYEKMQ in the germline V gene (reference sequence). The CDR3 protein is CASSSWTDFSGNTIYF. CDR3 in DNA: TGTGCCAGCAGCTCCTGGACCGATTTCTCTGGAAACACCATATATTTT.

Only a few counts were recorded for this clonotype. This sequence joins TRBV7-9 and TRBJ2-3; D might be TRBD2 (5 bases). V was clipped by 6 bases and J by 1 base, with 5 bases between them. CDR1 is SEHNR and CDR2 is FQNEAQ in the germline V gene (reference sequence). This CDR3 has 12 amino acids. The CDR3 DNA reads as TGTGCCAGCAGACTAGGCACAGATACGCAGTATTTT. Its protein product is CASRLGTDTQYF. The complete variable domain, with remaining parts taken from reference TRBV7-9 and TRBJ2-3, reads DTGVSQNPRHKITKRGQNVTFRCDPISEHNRLYWYRQTLGQGPEFLTYFQNEAQLEKSRLLSDRFSAERPKGSFSTLEIQRTEQGDSAMYLCASRLGTDTQYFGPGTRLTVL.

This clonotype was counted at least ten times. DNA of the CDR3: TGTGCCAGCAGCTTAGGGTTTAGTTCCTACGAGCAGTACTTC. Translation: CASSLGFSSYEQYF. The chain employs TRBV7-8 and TRBJ2-7, with D hard to call. V lost 1 base to trimming and J lost 1 base, with 8 bases between them. The CDR3 totals 14 residues. From germline, CDR1 is SGHVS and CDR2 FQNEAQ.

The chain is built from TRBV3-1 and TRBJ1-3, with 11 bases that match TRBD1. The CDR3 sequence is 16 residues long. In germline, CDR1 is LGHDT, CDR2 YNNKEL (reference sequence). V lost 4 bases, J lost 4 bases, and 6 bases stayed unmatched. As DNA, the CDR3 is TGTGCCAGCAGCCCCGGGACAGGGGGTAAGGGAAACACCATATATTTT. Translating gives CASSPGTGGKGNTIYF.

This clonotype came up many times. The rearrangement links TRBV29-1 to TRBJ1-1, with D possibly TRBD1 on 5 matching bases. CDR3 length equals 14 residues. With 5 bases removed from V and 0 bases from J, the gap between germline ends came to 13 bases. CDR1 is SQVTM and CDR2 is ANQGSEA in the germline V gene. This chain's CDR3 is CSVRGQVMNTEAFF. The CDR3 DNA follows: TGCAGCGTTCGGGGCCAGGTTATGAACACTGAAGCTTTCTTT.

This clonotype showed up just a few times. A junction end diverges from the germline sequence, so it may reflect a read error. The chain carries TRBV5-1 and TRBJ2-7, with D possibly TRBD1 on 5 matching bases. Per germline, CDR1 SGHRS and CDR2 YFSETQ. This CDR3 region has 13 residues. The CDR3 loop reads CASSIQGSYEQHF. The CDR3, as DNA: TGTGCCAGCAGCATTCAGGGCTCCTACGAGCAGCACTTC. The full variable domain, rest sourced from reference TRBV5-1 and TRBJ2-7, is KAGVTQTPRYLIKTRGQQVTLSCSPISGHRSVSWYQQTPGQGLQFLFEYFSETQRNKGNFPGRFSGRQFSNSRSEMNVSTLELGDSALYLCASSIQGSYEQHFGPGTRLTVT.

This clonotype has only a few counts. This may come from a read error, since a much larger clone is one base off. The genes are TRBV30 and TRBJ1-2, with D unclear. V was cut by 0 bases and J by 2 bases, with 4 bases left in between. Germline-derived CDR1 and CDR2 are GTSNPN and SVGIG (reference sequence). CDR3 size: 12 residues. CDR3 DNA: TGTGCCTGGAGTGTAAGGAACTATGGCTACACCTTC. It translates to CAWSVRNYGYTF.

Turning to this clonotype: The germline gene is not matched at one end of the junction; a read error may be the cause. This chain links TRBV20-1 with TRBJ2-1; D gene ambiguous. The CDR3 loop spans 10 amino acids. Germline values: CDR1 DFQATT, CDR2 SNEGSKA (reference sequence). The CDR3 sequence is CSDRPRRPLF. In DNA, the CDR3 is TGCAGTGATAGACCCCGGAGACCCCTCTTC.

This clonotype was found many times. This chain joins TRBV3-1 and TRBJ2-7, with 8 bases matching TRBD2. From germline, CDR1 is LGHDT and CDR2 YNNKEL (reference sequence). CDR3 size: 15 residues. Trimming cost V 3 bases and J 2 bases; bases outside gene matches: 6. CDR3 sequence: CASSQRREAAYEQYF. As DNA, the CDR3 is TGTGCCAGCAGCCAGCGGCGGGAGGCCGCCTACGAGCAGTACTTC.

This clonotype occurred a few times. The chain uses TRBV5-1 and TRBJ1-2, with unresolved D. The ends were cut back, 5 bases at V and 4 bases at J, with 12 bases in the middle. The CDR3 covers 13 residues. Germline V gene sequence: CDR1 SGHRS, CDR2 YFSETQ. CDR3 coding DNA: TGCGCCAGCAGGTTCGAGACACCCTATGGCTACACCTTC. Amino acid sequence: CASRFETPYGYTF.

Points on this clonotype: A single base separates this from a much larger clone, so it may be a read error. This sequence joins TRBV7-3 and TRBJ2-1; D assignment may be TRBD1 or TRBD2 (5 bases each). The CDR3 spans 16 residues. In germline, CDR1 is SGHTA, CDR2 FQGTGA. CDR3 nucleotide sequence: TGTGCCAGCAGCTTAACGCCGAGGGCAGGGAAAAATGAGCGGTTCTTC. This translates into CASSLTPRAGKNERFF.

Worth noting for this clonotype: A read error is possible here, since a much larger clone lies one base away. V usage is TRBV7-2 and J usage is TRBJ2-1; 8 positions match TRBD2. Germline loops: CDR1 SGHTA, CDR2 FQGNSA. V gave up 8 bases and J gave up 6 bases; unmatched junction bases: 18. This CDR3 is 17 amino acids long. The chain's CDR3 is CASAFGGGEPVFNEQFF. Here the CDR3 DNA reads TGTGCCAGCGCGTTCGGGGGGGGGGAGCCTGTATTCAATGAGCAGTTCTTC.